The source of this T cell receptor (beta chain) is a study of OX40 agonist ivuxolimab in advanced cancers. Study results and limitations: Among T cells, CD8+ cells averaged more expanded clones than CD4+ cells. Also present in some nonresponders was a low level of normalized T-cell clonal expansion.

A note on this clone: Its antigen is not identified.

Baseline, cycle 4 day 1, and cycle 7 day 1 were the blood sampling points. The table came from immunoSEQ multiplex PCR; TCRdb's copy has only in-frame clones and leaves some out. The sample records roughly 20,000 clones, roughly 80% being singletons. The trim removed 4 bases at V and 10 bases at J, leaving 11 bases unmatched. The length of the CDR3 is 14 residues. CDR1 and CDR2 (germline): SGDLS, YYNGEE. This TCR was sampled from an adult with an advanced solid tumor such as melanoma, head and neck, liver or kidney cancer. The gene calls are TRBV9 and TRBJ1-5, with 7 bases lining up with TRBD1. The source was CD4+ or CD8+ T cells sorted from blood, collected in a trial of the OX40 agonist ivuxolimab. Here the CDR3 reads CASSPRQGFSPQHF. The CDR3 DNA sequence: TGTGCCAGCAGCCCTCGACAGGGATTTTCTCCCCAGCATTTT. Using reference TRBV9 and TRBJ1-5 for the parts outside the CDR3, the full variable domain is DSGVTQTPKHLITATGQRVTLRCSPRSGDLSVYWYQQSLDQGLQFLIQYYNGEERAKGNILERFSAQQFPDLHSELNLSSLELGDSALYFCASSPRQGFSPQHFGDGTRLSIL.